This T cell receptor beta chain comes out of a study of blood T cell repertoires in COVID-19. Study information: Acute and convalescent COVID-19 specimens originated in the United States, Italy and Spain. PBMCs, B-cell-depleted T cells, or T cells were the source of the cDNA or gDNA that made up the material.

The assay was immunoSEQ multiplex PCR, and TCRdb's table has in-frame clones only and misses some. The sample has fewer than 350,000 clones, 90% seen once. Sequencing was carried out using PBMCs or T cells enriched from blood (not recorded which). This clonotype originated in a woman younger than 30 with acute COVID-19.

The CDR3 DNA sequence: TGTGCCAGTAGTCTCTGGGGGGGACCCAATCAGCCCCAGCATTTT. It translates to CASSLWGGPNQPQHF. The rearrangement uses TRBV19 and TRBJ1-5, with D perhaps TRBD1 (5 bases). V lost 5 bases, J lost 3 bases, and 14 bases lay in between. The germline V gene has CDR1 LNHDA and CDR2 SQIVND (reference sequence). The CDR3 covers 15 residues.